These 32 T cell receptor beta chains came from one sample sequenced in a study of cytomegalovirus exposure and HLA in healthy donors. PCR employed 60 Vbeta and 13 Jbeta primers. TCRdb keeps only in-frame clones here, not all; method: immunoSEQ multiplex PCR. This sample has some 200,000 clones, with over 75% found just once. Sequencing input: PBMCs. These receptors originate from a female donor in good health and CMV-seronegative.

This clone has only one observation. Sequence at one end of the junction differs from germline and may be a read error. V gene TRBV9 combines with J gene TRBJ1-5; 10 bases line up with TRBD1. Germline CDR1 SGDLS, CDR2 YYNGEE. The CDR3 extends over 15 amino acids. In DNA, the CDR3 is TGTGCCAGCGGCGTAGGGGGACAGGGGCATCAGCCCCAGCATTTT. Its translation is CASGVGGQGHQPQHF.

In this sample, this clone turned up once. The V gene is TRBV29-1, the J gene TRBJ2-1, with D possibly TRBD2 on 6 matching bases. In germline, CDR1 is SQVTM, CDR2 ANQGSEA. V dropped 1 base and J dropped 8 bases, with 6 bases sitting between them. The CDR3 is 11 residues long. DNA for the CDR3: TGCAGCGTTGAAGCGGGAGATGAGCAGTTCTTC. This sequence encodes CSVEAGDEQFF.

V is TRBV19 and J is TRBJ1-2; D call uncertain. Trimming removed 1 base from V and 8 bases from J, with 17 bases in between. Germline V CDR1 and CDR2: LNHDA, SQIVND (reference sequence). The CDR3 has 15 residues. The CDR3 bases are TGTGCCAGTAGTATAGTACATGGCTCGGGTGAAGGCTACACCTTC. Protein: CASSIVHGSGEGYTF.

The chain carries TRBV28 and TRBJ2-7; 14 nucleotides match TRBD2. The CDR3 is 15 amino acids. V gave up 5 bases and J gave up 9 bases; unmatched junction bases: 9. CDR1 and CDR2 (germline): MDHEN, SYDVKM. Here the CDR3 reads CASSQGTSGRSGQYF. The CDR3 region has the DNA TGTGCCAGCAGTCAAGGGACTAGCGGGAGATCGGGGCAGTACTTC.

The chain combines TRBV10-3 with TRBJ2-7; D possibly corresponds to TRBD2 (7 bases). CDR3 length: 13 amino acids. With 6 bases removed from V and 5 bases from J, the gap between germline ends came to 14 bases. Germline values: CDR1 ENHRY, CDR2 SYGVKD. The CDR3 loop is CAIRNREGDEQYF. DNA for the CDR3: TGTGCCATCAGGAACAGGGAGGGGGACGAGCAGTACTTC.

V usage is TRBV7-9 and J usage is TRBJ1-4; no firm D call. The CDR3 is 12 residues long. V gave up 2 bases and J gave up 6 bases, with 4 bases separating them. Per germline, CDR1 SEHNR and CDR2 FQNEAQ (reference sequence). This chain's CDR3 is CASSLSDEKLFF. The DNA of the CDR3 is TGTGCCAGCAGCTTATCCGATGAAAAACTGTTTTTT.

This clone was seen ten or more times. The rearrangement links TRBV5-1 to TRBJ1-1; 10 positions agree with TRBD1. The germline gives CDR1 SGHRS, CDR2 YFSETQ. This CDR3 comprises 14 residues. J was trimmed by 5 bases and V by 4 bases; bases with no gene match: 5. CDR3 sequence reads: CASSRKGQGTEAFF. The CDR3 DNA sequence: TGCGCCAGCAGCCGAAAGGGACAGGGGACTGAAGCTTTCTTT.

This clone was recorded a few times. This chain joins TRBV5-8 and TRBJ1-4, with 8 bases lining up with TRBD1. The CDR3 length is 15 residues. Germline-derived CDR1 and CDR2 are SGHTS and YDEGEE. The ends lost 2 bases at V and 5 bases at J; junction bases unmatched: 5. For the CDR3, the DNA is TGTGCCAGCAGCTTAAGAGGGACAGGAAATGAAAAACTGTTTTTT. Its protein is CASSLRGTGNEKLFF.

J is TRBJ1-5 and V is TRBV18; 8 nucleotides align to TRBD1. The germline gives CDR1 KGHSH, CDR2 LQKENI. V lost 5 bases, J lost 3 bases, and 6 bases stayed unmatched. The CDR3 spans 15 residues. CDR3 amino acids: CASSRTGQDNQPQHF. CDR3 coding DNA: TGTGCCAGCTCAAGAACGGGACAGGACAATCAGCCCCAGCATTTT. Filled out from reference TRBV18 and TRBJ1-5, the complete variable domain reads NAGVMQNPRHLVRRRGQEARLRCSPMKGHSHVYWYRQLPEEGLKFMVYLQKENIIDESGMPKERFSAEFPKEGPSILRIQQVVRGDSAAYFCASSRTGQDNQPQHFGDGTRLSIL.

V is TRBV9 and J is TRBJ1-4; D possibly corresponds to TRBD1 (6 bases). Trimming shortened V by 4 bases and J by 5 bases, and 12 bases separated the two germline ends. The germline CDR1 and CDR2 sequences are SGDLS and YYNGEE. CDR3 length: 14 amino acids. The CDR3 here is CASSPRRGNEKLFF. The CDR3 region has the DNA TGTGCCAGCAGCCCCCGCAGGGGAAATGAAAAACTGTTTTTT.

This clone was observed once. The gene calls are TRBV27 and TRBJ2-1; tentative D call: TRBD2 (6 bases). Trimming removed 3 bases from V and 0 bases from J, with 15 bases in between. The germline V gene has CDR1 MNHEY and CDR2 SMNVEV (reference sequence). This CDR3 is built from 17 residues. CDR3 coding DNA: TGTGCCAGCAGTTTGTCCCCCTGGAGGGCCTCCTACAATGAGCAGTTCTTC. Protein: CASSLSPWRASYNEQFF.

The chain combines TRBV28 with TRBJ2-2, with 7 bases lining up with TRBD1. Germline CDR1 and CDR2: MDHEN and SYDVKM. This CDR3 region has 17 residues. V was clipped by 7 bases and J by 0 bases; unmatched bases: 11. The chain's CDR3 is CASKARGQAANTGELFF. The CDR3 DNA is TGTGCCAGCAAGGCCCGAGGACAGGCGGCGAACACCGGGGAGCTGTTTTTT.

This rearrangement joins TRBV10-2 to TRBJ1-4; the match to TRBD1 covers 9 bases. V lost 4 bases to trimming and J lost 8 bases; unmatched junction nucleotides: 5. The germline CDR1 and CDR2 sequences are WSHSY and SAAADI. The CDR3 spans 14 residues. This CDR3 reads CASSVRDRDEKLFF. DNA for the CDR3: TGCGCCAGCAGTGTCCGGGACAGGGACGAAAAACTGTTTTTT.

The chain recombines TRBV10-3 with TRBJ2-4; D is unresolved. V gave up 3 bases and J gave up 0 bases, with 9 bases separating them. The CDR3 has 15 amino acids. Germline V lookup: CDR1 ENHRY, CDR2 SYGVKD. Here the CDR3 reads CAISDSRLAKNIQYF. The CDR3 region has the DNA TGTGCCATCAGTGACTCGCGGCTAGCCAAAAACATTCAGTACTTC.

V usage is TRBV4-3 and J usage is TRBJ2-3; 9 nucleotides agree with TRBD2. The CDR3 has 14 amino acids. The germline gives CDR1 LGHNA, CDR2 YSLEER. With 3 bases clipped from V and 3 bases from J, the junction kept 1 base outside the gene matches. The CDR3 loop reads CASSHGLATDTQYF. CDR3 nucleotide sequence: TGCGCCAGCAGCCATGGACTAGCGACAGATACGCAGTATTTT.

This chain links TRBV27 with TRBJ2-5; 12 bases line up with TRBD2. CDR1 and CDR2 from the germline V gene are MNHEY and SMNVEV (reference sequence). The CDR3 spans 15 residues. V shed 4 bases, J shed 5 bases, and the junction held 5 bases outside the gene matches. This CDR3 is CASSSRLAGEETQYF. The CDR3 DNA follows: TGTGCCAGCAGTTCCCGACTAGCGGGGGAGGAGACCCAGTACTTC.

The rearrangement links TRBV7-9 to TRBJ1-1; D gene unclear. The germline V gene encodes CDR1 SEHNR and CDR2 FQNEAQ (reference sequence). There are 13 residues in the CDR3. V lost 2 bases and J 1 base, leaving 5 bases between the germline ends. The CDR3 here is CASSLTENTEAFF. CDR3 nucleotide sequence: TGTGCCAGCAGCTTAACAGAGAACACTGAAGCTTTCTTT.

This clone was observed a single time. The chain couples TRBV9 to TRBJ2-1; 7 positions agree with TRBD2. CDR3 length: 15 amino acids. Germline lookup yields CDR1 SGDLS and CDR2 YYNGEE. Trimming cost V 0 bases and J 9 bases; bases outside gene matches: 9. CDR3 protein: CASSVGGRGVGEQFF. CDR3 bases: TGTGCCAGCAGCGTAGGGGGACGGGGGGTAGGTGAGCAGTTCTTC.

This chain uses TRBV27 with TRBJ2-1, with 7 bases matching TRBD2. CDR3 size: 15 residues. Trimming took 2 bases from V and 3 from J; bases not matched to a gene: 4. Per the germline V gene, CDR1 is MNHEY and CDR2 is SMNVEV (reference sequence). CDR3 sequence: CASSLGRESYNEQFF. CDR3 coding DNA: TGTGCCAGCAGTTTAGGGCGGGAGAGCTACAATGAGCAGTTCTTC.

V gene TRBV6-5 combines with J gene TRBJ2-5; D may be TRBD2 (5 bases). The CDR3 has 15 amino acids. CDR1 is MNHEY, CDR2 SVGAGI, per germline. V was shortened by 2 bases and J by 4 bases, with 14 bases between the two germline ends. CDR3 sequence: CASSYESLAVETQYF. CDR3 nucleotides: TGTGCCAGCAGTTACGAGTCCCTAGCAGTAGAGACCCAGTACTTC.

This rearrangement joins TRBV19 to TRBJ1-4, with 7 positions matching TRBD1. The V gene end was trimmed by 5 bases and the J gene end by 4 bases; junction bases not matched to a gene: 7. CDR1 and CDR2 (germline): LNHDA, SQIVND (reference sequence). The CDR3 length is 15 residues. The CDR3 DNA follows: TGTGCCAGTAGTTATACGGGACAGCGTAATGAAAAACTGTTTTTT. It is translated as CASSYTGQRNEKLFF.

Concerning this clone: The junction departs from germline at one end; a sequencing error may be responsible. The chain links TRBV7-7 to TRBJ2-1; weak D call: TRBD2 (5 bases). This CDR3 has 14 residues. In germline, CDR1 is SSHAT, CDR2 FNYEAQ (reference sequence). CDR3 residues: CASSLRPGKDEQFF. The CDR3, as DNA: TGTGCTAGCAGCTTACGCCCGGGGAAAGATGAGCAGTTCTTC.

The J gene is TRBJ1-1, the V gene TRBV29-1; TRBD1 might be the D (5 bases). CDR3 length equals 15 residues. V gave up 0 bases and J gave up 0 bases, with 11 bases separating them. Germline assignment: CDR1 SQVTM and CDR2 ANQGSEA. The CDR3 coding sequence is TGCAGCGTTGAAGATAAGGGGACTCTGAACACTGAAGCTTTCTTT. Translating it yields CSVEDKGTLNTEAFF. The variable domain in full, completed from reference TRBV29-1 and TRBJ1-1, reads SAVISQKPSRDICQRGTSLTIQCQVDSQVTMMFWYRQQPGQSLTLIATANQGSEATYESGFVIDKFPISRPNLTFSTLTVSNMSPEDSSIYLCSVEDKGTLNTEAFFGQGTRLTVV.

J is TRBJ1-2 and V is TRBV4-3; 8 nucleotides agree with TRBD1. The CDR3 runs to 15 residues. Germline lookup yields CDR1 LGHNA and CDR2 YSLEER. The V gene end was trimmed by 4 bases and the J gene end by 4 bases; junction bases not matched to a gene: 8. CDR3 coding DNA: TGCGCCAGCAGCCCAACCGACAGGGGTGTCTATGGCTACACCTTC. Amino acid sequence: CASSPTDRGVYGYTF.

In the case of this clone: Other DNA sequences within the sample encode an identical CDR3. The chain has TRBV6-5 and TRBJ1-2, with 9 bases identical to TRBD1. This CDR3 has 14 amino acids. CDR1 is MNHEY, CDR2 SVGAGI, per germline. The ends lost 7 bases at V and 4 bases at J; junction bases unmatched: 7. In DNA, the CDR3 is TGTGCCAGCACCCGGGACAGGGTGGGCTATGGCTACACCTTC. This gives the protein CASTRDRVGYGYTF.

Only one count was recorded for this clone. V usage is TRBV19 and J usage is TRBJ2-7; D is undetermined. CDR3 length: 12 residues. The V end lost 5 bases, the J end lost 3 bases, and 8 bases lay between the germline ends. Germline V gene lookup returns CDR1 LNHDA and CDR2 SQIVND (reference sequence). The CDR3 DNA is TGTGCCAGTAGTGCCCGCGGCTACGAGCAGTACTTC. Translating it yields CASSARGYEQYF. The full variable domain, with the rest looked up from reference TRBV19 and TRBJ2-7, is DGGITQSPKYLFRKEGQNVTLSCEQNLNHDAMYWYRQDPGQGLRLIYYSQIVNDFQKGDIAEGYSVSREKKESFPLTVTSAQKNPTAFYLCASSARGYEQYFGPGTRLTVT.

The CDR3 protein is CASRVGTGNTEAFF. The DNA for the CDR3 is TGTGCCAGCAGGGTCGGGACAGGGAACACTGAAGCTTTCTTT. The V call is TRBV9, the J call TRBJ1-1; 8 bases map to TRBD1. Unmatched junction bases numbered 4, after V lost 5 bases and J lost 1 base. The CDR3 is 14 amino acids. CDR1 SGDLS and CDR2 YYNGEE come from the germline V gene.

CDR3 coding DNA: TGTGCCAGCAGTTCAGACAGGGGTAGAAACACCATATATTTT. Its protein product is CASSSDRGRNTIYF. J is TRBJ1-3 and V is TRBV7-8, with 8 bases that match TRBD1. This CDR3 spans 14 amino acids. V trimming: 6 bases; J trimming: 5 bases; junction bases outside the gene matches: 6. Per germline, CDR1 SGHVS and CDR2 FQNEAQ. Together with reference TRBV7-8 and TRBJ1-3, the CDR3 gives the full variable domain: GAGVSQSPRYKVAKRGQDVALRCDPISGHVSLFWYQQALGQGPEFLTYFQNEAQLDKSGLPSDRFFAERPEGSVSTLKIQRTQQEDSAVYLCASSSDRGRNTIYFGEGSWLTVV.

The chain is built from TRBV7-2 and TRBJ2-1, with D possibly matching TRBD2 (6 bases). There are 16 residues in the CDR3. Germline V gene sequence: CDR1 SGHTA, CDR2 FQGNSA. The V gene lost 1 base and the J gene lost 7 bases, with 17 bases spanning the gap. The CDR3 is CASSLVAAGPTNEQFF. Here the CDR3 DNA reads TGTGCCAGCAGCTTAGTGGCCGCGGGACCAACGAATGAGCAGTTCTTC.

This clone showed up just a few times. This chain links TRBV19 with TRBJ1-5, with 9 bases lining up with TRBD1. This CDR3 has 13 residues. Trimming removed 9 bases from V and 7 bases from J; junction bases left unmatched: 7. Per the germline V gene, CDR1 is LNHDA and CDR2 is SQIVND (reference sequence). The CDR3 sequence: CASHRGRGQPQHF. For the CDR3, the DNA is TGTGCCAGCCACAGGGGGCGCGGACAGCCCCAGCATTTT.

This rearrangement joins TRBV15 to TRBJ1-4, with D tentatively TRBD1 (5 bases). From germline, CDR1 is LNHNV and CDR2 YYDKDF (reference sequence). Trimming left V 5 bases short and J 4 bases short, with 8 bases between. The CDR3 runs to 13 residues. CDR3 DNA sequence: TGTGCCACCAGCCGGGGGGTTAATGAAAAACTGTTTTTT. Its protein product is CATSRGVNEKLFF. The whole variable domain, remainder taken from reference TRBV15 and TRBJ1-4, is DAMVIQNPRYQVTQFGKPVTLSCSQTLNHNVMYWYQQKSSQAPKLLFHYYDKDFNNEADTPDNFQSRRPNTSFCFLDIRSPGLGDTAMYLCATSRGVNEKLFFGSGTQLSVL.

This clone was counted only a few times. The CDR3 loop is CASSRTGDTEAFF. The DNA of the CDR3 is TGCGCCAGCAGCCGGACAGGGGACACTGAAGCTTTCTTT. This chain joins TRBV4-1 and TRBJ1-1, with TRBD1 identical over 9 bases. Germline lookup yields CDR1 MGHRA and CDR2 YSYEKL. The CDR3 runs 13 residues. The ends lost 4 bases at V and 3 bases at J; junction bases unmatched: 0.